Listed here are 26 T cell receptor beta chains from one sample, sequenced in a study of cytotoxic CD8 clonotypes in ibrutinib-treated CLL. The assay was immunoSEQ multiplex PCR, and TCRdb's table has in-frame clones only and misses some. Among 52,000 or so clones, 83% were seen once, and the ten largest hold about a fifth. Specimen: PBMCs, collected after 24 months of ibrutinib treatment. These TCRs come from a human donor with chronic lymphocytic leukemia.

The CDR3 DNA sequence: TGTGCCAGCAGCCCTTGGCCCACAATTGGCAATGAGCAGTTCTTC. Translation gives CASSPWPTIGNEQFF. The V call is TRBV28, the J call TRBJ2-1; the D is unclear. The CDR3 sequence is 15 residues long. Germline V CDR1 and CDR2: MDHEN, SYDVKM. V was shortened by 6 bases and J by 6 bases, with 18 bases between the two germline ends.

The CDR3 bases are TGTGCCAGCAGTGAAGTCGGGACAGATAGTGAGCAGTTCTTC. Translating it yields CASSEVGTDSEQFF. V usage is TRBV6-1 and J usage is TRBJ2-1; 7 positions match TRBD1. The germline V gene encodes CDR1 MNHNS and CDR2 SASEGT. This CDR3 region has 14 residues. After removal of 1 base from V and 9 bases from J, the junction contained 6 bases not matched to a gene.

The rearrangement links TRBV6-1 to TRBJ2-3; maybe TRBD2 (5 bases). CDR3 length: 13 amino acids. Germline CDR1 MNHNS, CDR2 SASEGT. The CDR3 DNA reads TGTGGGGCGGGCAGTCCCAGCACAGATACGCAGTATTTT. Protein product: CGAGSPSTDTQYF.

J is TRBJ2-5 and V is TRBV6-6; 9 bases align to TRBD2. The length of the CDR3 is 16 residues. Losses at the gene ends were 0 bases for V and 2 bases for J; bases not matched to a gene: 4. The germline V gene encodes CDR1 MNHNY and CDR2 SVGAGI (reference sequence). This CDR3 is CASSYSGAGGQETQYF. CDR3 bases: TGTGCCAGCAGTTACTCGGGGGCGGGAGGGCAAGAGACCCAGTACTTC.

The chain is built from TRBV28 and TRBJ2-3; D unclear. Trimming stripped 6 bases from V and 9 bases from J, with 7 bases between. Germline CDR1 reads MDHEN; CDR2 reads SYDVKM. CDR3 length: 10 amino acids. The chain's CDR3 is CASSPETQYF. The CDR3 DNA is TGTGCCAGCAGCCCCGAAACGCAGTATTTT.

The chain recombines TRBV1 with TRBJ1-5. TRBV1 is shown as a pseudogene. The CDR3 consists of 14 residues. Here the CDR3 reads CTSSLDPGKQPQHF. For the CDR3, the DNA is TGCACCAGCAGCCTAGATCCGGGGAAACAGCCCCAGCATTTT.

The genes are TRBV18 and TRBJ2-7, with no clear D. The CDR3 has 11 residues. V shed 1 base and J shed 5 bases, with 3 bases lying between them. The germline V gene encodes CDR1 KGHSH and CDR2 LQKENI. The CDR3 nucleotides read TGTGCCAGCTCACCACGGGACGAGCAGTACTTC. Translated: CASSPRDEQYF.

The chain recombines TRBV15 with TRBJ2-7, with 11 bases lining up with TRBD2. V lost 5 bases and J lost 2; bases outside the gene matches: 11. Germline CDR1 and CDR2: LNHNV and YYDKDF (reference sequence). The CDR3 runs 17 residues. The CDR3 region has the DNA TGTGCCACCAGCCCAGGAAGGGGGACTAGCGGAACCTACGAGCAGTACTTC. Translation gives CATSPGRGTSGTYEQYF.

The chain links TRBV28 to TRBJ1-2; weak D call: TRBD1 (6 bases). Germline V gene data show CDR1 as MDHEN and CDR2 as SYDVKM. The CDR3 is 15 residues long. The germline V and J ends were trimmed by 5 bases and 4 bases, with 17 bases remaining between them. This chain's CDR3 is CASSLLTTGSYGYTF. The CDR3 bases are TGTGCCAGCAGTCTACTCACTACAGGGTCCTATGGCTACACCTTC.

V gene TRBV7-2 combines with J gene TRBJ1-5; D remains ambiguous. Germline assignment: CDR1 SGHTA and CDR2 FQGNSA. V lost 3 bases and J 0 bases, leaving 9 bases between the germline ends. The CDR3 spans 15 residues. CDR3 coding DNA: TGTGCCAGCAGCTTTGAAATGAATAGCAATCAGCCCCAGCATTTT. This gives the protein CASSFEMNSNQPQHF. The whole variable domain, remainder taken from reference TRBV7-2 and TRBJ1-5, is GAGVSQSPSNKVTEKGKDVELRCDPISGHTALYWYRQSLGQGLEFLIYFQGNSAPDKSGLPSDRFSAERTGGSVSTLTIQRTQQEDSAVYLCASSFEMNSNQPQHFGDGTRLSIL.

In its sample, this clone was seen once. The rearrangement joins TRBV5-1 to TRBJ2-3; 7 bases agree with TRBD2. Losses at the gene ends were 4 bases for V and 0 bases for J; bases not matched to a gene: 2. The CDR3 runs 14 residues. Germline V CDR1 and CDR2: SGHRS, YFSETQ. The CDR3: CASSGTTSTDTQYF. The CDR3 DNA follows: TGCGCCAGCAGCGGGACTACCAGCACAGATACGCAGTATTTT.

This clone was detected once. The chain links TRBV6-1 to TRBJ2-1; D unclear. CDR3 length: 15 residues. The germline V gene has CDR1 MNHNS and CDR2 SASEGT. Trimming took off 2 bases at V and 6 bases at J, with 14 bases between the two ends. The CDR3 sequence: CASSERLRTSNEQFF. CDR3 nucleotide sequence: TGTGCCAGCAGTGAAAGGCTCCGCACATCCAATGAGCAGTTCTTC.

The chain has TRBV10-3 and TRBJ2-3; 10 nucleotides align to TRBD2. Per germline, CDR1 ENHRY and CDR2 SYGVKD. V lost 4 bases and J lost 2; bases outside the gene matches: 21. The CDR3 consists of 21 residues. The CDR3 loop is CAISGKGSGNQREGPTDTQYF. The CDR3 bases are TGTGCCATCAGTGGAAAGGGGTCGGGAAACCAGCGGGAGGGCCCCACAGATACGCAGTATTTT.

The rearrangement joins TRBV4-1 to TRBJ2-7, with D maybe TRBD2 (6 bases). CDR1 and CDR2 (germline): MGHRA, YSYEKL. The CDR3 is 15 residues long. Trimming cost V 4 bases and J 3 bases, with 16 bases left between them. CDR3 region: CASSPQLTSRYEQYF. Written as DNA, the CDR3 is TGCGCCAGCAGCCCCCAACTTACTAGCCGCTACGAGCAGTACTTC.

The chain is built from TRBV4-2 and TRBJ2-1; D perhaps matches TRBD2 (5 bases). V shed 0 bases and J shed 5 bases, with 11 bases lying between them. This CDR3 contains 15 residues. Germline V gene lookup returns CDR1 LGHNA and CDR2 YNFKEQ. This chain's CDR3 is CASSQDWLANNEQFF. Here the CDR3 DNA reads TGTGCCAGCAGCCAAGATTGGCTAGCCAACAATGAGCAGTTCTTC.

The rearrangement links TRBV29-1 to TRBJ2-7; no definite D call. The CDR3 is made up of 15 amino acids. Per the germline V gene, CDR1 is SQVTM and CDR2 is ANQGSEA. Trimming shortened V by 4 bases and J by 4 bases, and 20 bases separated the two germline ends. CDR3 in amino acids: CSVVVPSADHYEQYF. CDR3 bases: TGCAGCGTTGTTGTCCCGTCGGCGGACCATTACGAGCAGTACTTC.

The chain recombines TRBV25-1 with TRBJ2-3; D unresolved. CDR1 MGHDK and CDR2 SYGVNS come from the germline V gene. The CDR3 runs to 13 residues. The V end lost 3 bases, the J end lost 2 bases, and 6 bases lay between the germline ends. The chain's CDR3 is CASSDVNTDTQYF. In DNA, the CDR3 is TGTGCCAGCAGTGATGTAAACACAGATACGCAGTATTTT.

The count of this clone is one. The J gene is TRBJ2-5, the V gene TRBV7-2, with 16 bases lining up with TRBD2. The CDR3 runs to 16 residues. V gave up 4 bases and J gave up 5 bases; unmatched junction bases: 4. The germline V gene encodes CDR1 SGHTA and CDR2 FQGNSA. CDR3 sequence (DNA): TGTGCCAGCAGCTCGGGACTAGCGGGAGGGGAGGAGACCCAGTACTTC. Encoded protein: CASSSGLAGGEETQYF.

The V call is TRBV29-1, the J call TRBJ1-1; 10 positions agree with TRBD1. The ends lost 1 base at V and 5 bases at J; junction bases unmatched: 4. Germline V gives CDR1 SQVTM, CDR2 ANQGSEA. The CDR3 contains 14 residues. The DNA of the CDR3 is TGCAGCGTTGAAGGGCCGGGACAGGGGACTGAAGCTTTCTTT. Amino acids: CSVEGPGQGTEAFF.

This clone appeared a few times. The J gene is TRBJ2-2, the V gene TRBV19; D is possibly TRBD1 (6 bases). Germline V gene sequence: CDR1 LNHDA, CDR2 SQIVND (reference sequence). The CDR3 has 13 amino acids. Trimming shortened V by 4 bases and J by 5 bases, and 8 bases separated the two germline ends. CDR3 sequence reads: CASSTGATGELFF. Written as DNA, the CDR3 is TGTGCCAGTAGTACAGGGGCGACCGGGGAGCTGTTTTTT.

Details on this clone: A junction end diverges from the germline sequence, so it may reflect a read error. The CDR3 region is CASSYGTSGRDEQYF. The CDR3 DNA is TGTGCCAGCAGCTATGGGACTAGCGGGAGGGACGAGCAGTACTTC. The chain is built from TRBV5-1 and TRBJ2-7; 16 bases match TRBD2. This CDR3 is built from 15 residues. Germline assignment: CDR1 SGHRS and CDR2 YFSETQ.

The gene calls are TRBV7-9 and TRBJ1-5; no reliable D call. In germline, CDR1 is SEHNR, CDR2 FQNEAQ (reference sequence). The CDR3 loop spans 14 amino acids. V lost 1 base and J lost 6, with 10 bases in between. The CDR3 DNA reads as TGTGCCAGCAGCTTAGTTTCGGTTACTCAGCCCCAGCATTTT. It is translated as CASSLVSVTQPQHF.

The genes are TRBV18 and TRBJ1-2; 7 bases are shared with TRBD1. The CDR3 length is 13 residues. Germline V lookup: CDR1 KGHSH, CDR2 LQKENI. With V trimmed by 3 bases and J by 8 bases, 6 bases remained unmatched. This CDR3 is CASSPDRDKGYTF. DNA for the CDR3: TGTGCCAGCTCACCCGACAGGGATAAAGGCTACACCTTC.

The genes are TRBV10-3 and TRBJ1-3; TRBD1 is a possible D gene (6 bases). The germline V gene encodes CDR1 ENHRY and CDR2 SYGVKD. V lost 6 bases, J lost 4 bases, and 10 bases lay in between. CDR3 length: 13 residues. CDR3 amino acids: CAIRGDTGNTIYF. CDR3 bases: TGTGCCATCAGGGGGGACACCGGAAACACCATATATTTT.

The rearrangement joins TRBV14 to TRBJ1-2; D remains unclear. The length of the CDR3 is 15 residues. V gave up 6 bases and J gave up 4 bases, with 18 bases separating them. Germline V gene lookup returns CDR1 SGHDN and CDR2 FVKESK. This chain's CDR3 is CASSYSGPTSYGYTF. Written as DNA, the CDR3 is TGTGCCAGCAGTTACTCCGGCCCCACTAGCTATGGCTACACCTTC. The variable domain in full, completed from reference TRBV14 and TRBJ1-2, reads EAGVTQFPSHSVIEKGQTVTLRCDPISGHDNLYWYRRVMGKEIKFLLHFVKESKQDESGMPNNRFLAERTGGTYSTLKVQPAELEDSGVYFCASSYSGPTSYGYTFGSGTRLTVV.

The chain links TRBV11-2 to TRBJ2-2; 10 bases align to TRBD2. Germline loops: CDR1 SGHAT, CDR2 FQNNGV. V was pared by 5 bases and J by 4 bases, with 10 bases of the junction left unmatched. The CDR3 sequence is 17 residues long. CDR3 bases: TGTGCCAGCAGCCTCGCGGTTAGCGGGAGGTCCACCGGGGAGCTGTTTTTT. This gives the protein CASSLAVSGRSTGELFF.